Described below is a single TCR beta chain sequence and its context. What it binds is unknown. This specimen belongs to a study of cytomegalovirus exposure and HLA in healthy donors. General study points: Later examination showed HLA-associated TCR beta chains had greater clonal expansion than equally common others. TCR beta V- and J-gene trimming was later associated with a missense DCLRE1C variant.

This PCR relied on a set of 60 Vbeta primers and 13 Jbeta primers. The method was immunoSEQ multiplex PCR; TCRdb's version includes in-frame clones alone and lacks a portion of them. The sample shows approximately 130,000 clones, 80% to 90% of them seen only once. Germline values: CDR1 SQVTM, CDR2 ANQGSEA. V lost 0 bases, J lost 2 bases, and 10 bases lay in between. The CDR3 spans 14 residues. V gene TRBV29-1 combines with J gene TRBJ2-5, with D possibly being TRBD2 (5 bases). Sequenced sample: PBMCs. The sequence came from a man aged 35 to 55 in good health and CMV-seronegative. CDR3 loop: CSVEDLRGQETQYF. DNA for the CDR3: TGCAGCGTTGAAGATCTCCGGGGTCAAGAGACCCAGTACTTC.